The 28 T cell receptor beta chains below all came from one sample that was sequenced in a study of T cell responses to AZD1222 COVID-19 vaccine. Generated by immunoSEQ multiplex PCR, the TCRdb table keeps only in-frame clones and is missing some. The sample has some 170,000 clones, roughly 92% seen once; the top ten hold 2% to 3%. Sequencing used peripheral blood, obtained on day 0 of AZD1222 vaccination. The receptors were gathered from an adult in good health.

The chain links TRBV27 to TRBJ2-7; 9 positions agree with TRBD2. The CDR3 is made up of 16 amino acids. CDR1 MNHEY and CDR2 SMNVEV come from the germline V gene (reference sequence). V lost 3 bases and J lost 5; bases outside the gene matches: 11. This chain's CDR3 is CASSLSRGTSIHEQYF. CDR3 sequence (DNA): TGTGCCAGCAGTTTGTCACGAGGGACTAGCATCCACGAGCAGTACTTC.

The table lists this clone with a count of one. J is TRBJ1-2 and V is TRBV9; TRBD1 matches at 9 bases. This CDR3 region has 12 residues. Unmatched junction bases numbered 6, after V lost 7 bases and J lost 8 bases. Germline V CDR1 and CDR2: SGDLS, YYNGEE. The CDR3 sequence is CASGGTGYGYTF. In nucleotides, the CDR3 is TGTGCCAGCGGGGGGACAGGGTACGGCTACACCTTC.

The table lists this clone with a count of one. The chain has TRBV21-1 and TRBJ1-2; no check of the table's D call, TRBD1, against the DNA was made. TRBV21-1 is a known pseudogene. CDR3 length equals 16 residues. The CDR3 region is CASSGDRGRGNYGYTF. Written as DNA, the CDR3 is TGTGCCAGCAGCGGGGACAGGGGGCGAGGTAACTATGGCTACACCTTC.

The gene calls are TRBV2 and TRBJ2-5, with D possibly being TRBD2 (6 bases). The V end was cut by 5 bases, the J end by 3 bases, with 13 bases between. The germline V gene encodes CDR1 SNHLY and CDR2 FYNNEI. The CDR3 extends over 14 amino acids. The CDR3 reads CASSTGLSEETQYF. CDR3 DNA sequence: TGTGCCAGCAGTACCGGACTAAGTGAAGAGACCCAGTACTTC.

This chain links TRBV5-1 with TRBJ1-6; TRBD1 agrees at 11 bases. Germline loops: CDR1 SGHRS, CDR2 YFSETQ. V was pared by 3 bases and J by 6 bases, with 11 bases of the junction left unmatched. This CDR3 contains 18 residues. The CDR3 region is CASSSLDAGTGGNSPLHF. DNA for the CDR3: TGCGCCAGCAGCTCGCTGGATGCCGGGACAGGGGGTAATTCACCCCTCCACTTT.

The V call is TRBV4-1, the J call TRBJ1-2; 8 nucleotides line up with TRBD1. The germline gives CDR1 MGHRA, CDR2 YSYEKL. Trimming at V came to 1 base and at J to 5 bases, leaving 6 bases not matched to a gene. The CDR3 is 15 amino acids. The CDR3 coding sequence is TGCGCCAGCAGCCAAGCGGCAGGGGGCGCTTATGGCTACACCTTC. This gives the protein CASSQAAGGAYGYTF.

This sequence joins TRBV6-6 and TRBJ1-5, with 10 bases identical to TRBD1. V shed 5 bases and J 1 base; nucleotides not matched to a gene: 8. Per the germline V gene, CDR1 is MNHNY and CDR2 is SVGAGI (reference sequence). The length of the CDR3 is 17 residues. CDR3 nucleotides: TGTGCCAGCAGTCATACCTGGGGACAGGGGAGCAATCAGCCCCAGCATTTT. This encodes CASSHTWGQGSNQPQHF.

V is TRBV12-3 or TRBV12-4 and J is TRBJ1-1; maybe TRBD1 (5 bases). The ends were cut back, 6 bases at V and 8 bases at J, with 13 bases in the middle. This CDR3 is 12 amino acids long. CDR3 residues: CASSQSGAEAFF. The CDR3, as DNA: TGTGCCAGCAGCCAATCTGGGGCCGAAGCTTTCTTT.

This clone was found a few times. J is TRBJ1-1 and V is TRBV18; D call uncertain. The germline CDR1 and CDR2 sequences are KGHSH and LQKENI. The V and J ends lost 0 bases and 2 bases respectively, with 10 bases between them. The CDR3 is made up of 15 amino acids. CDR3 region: CASSPPRSGNTEAFF. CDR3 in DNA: TGTGCCAGCTCACCACCGCGGAGTGGAAACACTGAAGCTTTCTTT.

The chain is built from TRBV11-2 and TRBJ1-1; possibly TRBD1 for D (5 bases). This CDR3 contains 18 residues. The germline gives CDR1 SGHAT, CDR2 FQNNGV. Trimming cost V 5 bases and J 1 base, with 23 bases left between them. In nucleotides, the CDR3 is TGTGCCAGCAGCCCCTCGGGGGGGATCACATCGGGGAACACTGAAGCTTTCTTT. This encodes CASSPSGGITSGNTEAFF.

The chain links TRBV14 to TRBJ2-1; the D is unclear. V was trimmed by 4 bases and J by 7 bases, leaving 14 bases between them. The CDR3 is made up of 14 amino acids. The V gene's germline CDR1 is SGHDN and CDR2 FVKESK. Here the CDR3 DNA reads TGTGCCAGCAGCCCTTGGACCTCCTTAAATGAGCAGTTCTTC. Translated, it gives CASSPWTSLNEQFF.

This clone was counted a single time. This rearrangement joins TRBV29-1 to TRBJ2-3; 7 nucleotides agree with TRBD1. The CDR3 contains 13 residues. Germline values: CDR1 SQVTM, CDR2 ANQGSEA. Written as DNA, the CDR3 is TGCACCGCGAAGCAGGGGGGCACAGATACGCAGTATTTT. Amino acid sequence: CTAKQGGTDTQYF.

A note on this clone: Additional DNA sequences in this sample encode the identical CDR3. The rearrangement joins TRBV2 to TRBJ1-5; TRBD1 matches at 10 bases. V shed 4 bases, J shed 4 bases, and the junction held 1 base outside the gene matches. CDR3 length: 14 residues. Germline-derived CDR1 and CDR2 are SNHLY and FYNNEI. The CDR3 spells CASSGGQGNQPQHF. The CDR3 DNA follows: TGTGCCAGCAGTGGGGGACAGGGGAATCAGCCCCAGCATTTT.

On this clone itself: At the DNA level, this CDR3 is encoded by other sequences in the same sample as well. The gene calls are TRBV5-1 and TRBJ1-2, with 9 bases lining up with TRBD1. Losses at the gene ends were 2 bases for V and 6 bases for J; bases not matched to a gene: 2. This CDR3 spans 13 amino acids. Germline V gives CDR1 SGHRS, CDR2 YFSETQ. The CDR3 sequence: CASSLGQGNGYTF. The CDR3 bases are TGCGCCAGCAGCTTAGGACAGGGGAATGGCTACACCTTC.

The CDR3 DNA sequence: TGTGCCAGCAACATCTTCTCGGGTGAAGCTTTCTTT. It encodes CASNIFSGEAFF. This sequence joins TRBV5-8 and TRBJ1-1; D call uncertain. The CDR3 is 12 amino acids. Germline-derived CDR1 and CDR2 are SGHTS and YDEGEE. Trimming removed 6 bases at V and 7 bases at J, with 13 bases between. The full variable domain, rest sourced from reference TRBV5-8 and TRBJ1-1, is EAGVTQSPTHLIKTRGQQATLRCSPISGHTSVYWYQQALGLGLQFLLWYDEGEERNRGNFPPRFSGRQFPNYSSELNVNALELEDSALYLCASNIFSGEAFFGQGTRLTVV.

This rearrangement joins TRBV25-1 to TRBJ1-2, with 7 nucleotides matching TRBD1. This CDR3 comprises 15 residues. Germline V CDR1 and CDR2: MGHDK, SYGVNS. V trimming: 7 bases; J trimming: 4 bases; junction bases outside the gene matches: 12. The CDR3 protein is CASTSSDRTPYGYTF. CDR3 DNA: TGTGCCAGCACCAGCTCGGACAGGACCCCCTATGGCTACACCTTC.

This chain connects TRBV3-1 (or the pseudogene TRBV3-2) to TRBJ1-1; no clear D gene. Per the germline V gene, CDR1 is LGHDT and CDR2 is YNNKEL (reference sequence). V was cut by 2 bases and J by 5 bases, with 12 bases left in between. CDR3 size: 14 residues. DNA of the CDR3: TGTGCCAGCAGCCAAATACCGGGAGAGACTGAAGCTTTCTTT. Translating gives CASSQIPGETEAFF.

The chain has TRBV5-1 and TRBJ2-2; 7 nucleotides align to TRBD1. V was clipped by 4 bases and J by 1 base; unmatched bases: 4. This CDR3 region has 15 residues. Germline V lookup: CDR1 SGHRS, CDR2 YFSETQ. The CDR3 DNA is TGCGCCAGCAGCCAGAGGACAGGGAACACCGGGGAGCTGTTTTTT. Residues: CASSQRTGNTGELFF.

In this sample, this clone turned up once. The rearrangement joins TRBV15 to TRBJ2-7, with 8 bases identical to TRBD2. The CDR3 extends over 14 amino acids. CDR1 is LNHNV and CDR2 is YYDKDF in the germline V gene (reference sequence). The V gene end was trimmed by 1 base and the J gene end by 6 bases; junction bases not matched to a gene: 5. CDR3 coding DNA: TGTGCCACCAGCAGAGGAGGACTAGCAGCCGAGCAGTACTTC. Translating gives CATSRGGLAAEQYF.

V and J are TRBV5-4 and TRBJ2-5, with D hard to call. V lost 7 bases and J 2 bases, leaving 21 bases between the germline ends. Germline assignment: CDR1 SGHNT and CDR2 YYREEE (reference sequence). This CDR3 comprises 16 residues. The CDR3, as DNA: TGTGCCAGCGTCGACGAAGCCTCACAGATACAAGAGACCCAGTACTTC. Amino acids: CASVDEASQIQETQYF.

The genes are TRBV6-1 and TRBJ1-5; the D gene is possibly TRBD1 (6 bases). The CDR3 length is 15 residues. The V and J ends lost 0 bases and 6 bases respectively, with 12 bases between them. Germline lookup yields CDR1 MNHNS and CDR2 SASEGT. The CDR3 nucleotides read TGTGCCAGCAGTGAAGCTAACAGGGTGGGTCAGCCCCAGCATTTT. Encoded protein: CASSEANRVGQPQHF.

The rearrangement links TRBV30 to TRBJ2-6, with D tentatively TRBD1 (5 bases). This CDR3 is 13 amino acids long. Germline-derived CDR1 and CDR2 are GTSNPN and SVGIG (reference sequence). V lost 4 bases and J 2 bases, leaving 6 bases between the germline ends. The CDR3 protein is CAWMGPGANVLTF. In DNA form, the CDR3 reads TGTGCCTGGATGGGGCCTGGGGCCAACGTCCTGACTTTC.

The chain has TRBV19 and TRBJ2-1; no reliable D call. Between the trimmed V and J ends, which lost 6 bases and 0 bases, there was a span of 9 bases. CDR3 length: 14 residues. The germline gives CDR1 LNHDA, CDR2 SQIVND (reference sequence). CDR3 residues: CASRVSVSYNEQFF. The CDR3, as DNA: TGTGCCAGTAGGGTCTCAGTCTCCTACAATGAGCAGTTCTTC.

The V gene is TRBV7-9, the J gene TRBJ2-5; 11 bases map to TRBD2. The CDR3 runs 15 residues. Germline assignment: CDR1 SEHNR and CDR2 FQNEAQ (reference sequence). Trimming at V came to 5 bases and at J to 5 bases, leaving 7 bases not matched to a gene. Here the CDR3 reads CASSPTSGTWETQYF. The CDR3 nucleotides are TGTGCCAGCAGCCCGACTAGCGGGACTTGGGAGACCCAGTACTTC.

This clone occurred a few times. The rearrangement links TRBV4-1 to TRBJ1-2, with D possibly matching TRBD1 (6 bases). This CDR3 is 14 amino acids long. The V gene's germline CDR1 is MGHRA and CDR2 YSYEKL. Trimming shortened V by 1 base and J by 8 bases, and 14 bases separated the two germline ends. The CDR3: CASSQGTASGGYTF. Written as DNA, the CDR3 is TGCGCCAGCAGCCAAGGGACAGCCTCGGGGGGCTACACCTTC.

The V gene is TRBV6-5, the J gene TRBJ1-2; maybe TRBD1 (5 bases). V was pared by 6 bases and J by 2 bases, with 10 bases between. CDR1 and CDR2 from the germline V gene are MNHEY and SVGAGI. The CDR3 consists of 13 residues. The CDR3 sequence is CASSQTANYGYTF. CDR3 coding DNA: TGTGCCAGCAGCCAGACAGCCAACTATGGCTACACCTTC.

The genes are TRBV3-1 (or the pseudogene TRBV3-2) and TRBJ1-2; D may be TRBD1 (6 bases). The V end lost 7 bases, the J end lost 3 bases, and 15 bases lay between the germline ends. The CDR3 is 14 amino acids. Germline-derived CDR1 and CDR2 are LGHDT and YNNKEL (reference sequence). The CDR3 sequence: CASTPGGADYGYTF. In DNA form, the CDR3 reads TGTGCCAGCACCCCTGGGGGGGCAGACTATGGCTACACCTTC.

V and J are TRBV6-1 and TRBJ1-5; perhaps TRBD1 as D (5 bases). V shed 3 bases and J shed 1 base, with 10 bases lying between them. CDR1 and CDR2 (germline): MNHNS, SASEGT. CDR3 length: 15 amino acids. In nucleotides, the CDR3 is TGTGCCAGCAGTGATCGGGGGGAAAGCAATCAGCCCCAGCATTTT. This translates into CASSDRGESNQPQHF.